Sequencing of this T cell receptor beta chain was carried out in a study of tumor-infiltrating lymphocytes in primary liver carcinoma. Study details: The patient group consisted of men and women aged 30 to 69 years.

For blood RNA, unsorted whole blood served as the source, and germline DNA was extracted too. Researchers generated TCR beta cDNA from roughly 500 ng of total RNA, relying on a constant-region primer. Libraries covering TCR beta were generated through three nested multiplex PCR rounds (using a slightly modified ARM-PCR). TRBV1-TRBV30 forward and Cbeta reverse primers drove the first two roughly 10-cycle rounds. MiXCR was run by TCRdb on the multiplex PCR reads, yielding one entry per CDR3 protein. The table records hundreds of thousands of distinct CDR3 sequences, approximately 54% of them present only once. There are 14 residues in the CDR3. V was pared by 3 bases and J by 11 bases, with 20 bases between.

This TCR came from a woman aged 30 to 39 with primary liver carcinoma and hepatitis B virus infection. The material sequenced was peripheral blood. The chain recombines TRBV12-3 or TRBV12-4 with TRBJ2-7; D possibly corresponds to TRBD2 (5 bases). The DNA for the CDR3 is TGTGCCAGCAGTTTCGAGGGCCTTACTGTGGAAGAGTACTTC. Its translation: CASSFEGLTVEEYF.